This TCR beta chain was recorded in a study of identical twins. The CDR3 consists of 15 residues. Germline CDR1 SGHTA, CDR2 FQGNSA. J lost 11 bases, V lost 3 bases, and 11 bases had no gene match. TCRdb used MiXCR to reprocess the 5' RACE reads, holding one entry per CDR3 protein. This sample has more than 650,000 distinct CDR3 sequences; over 5% occur once, and the top ten carry approximately 2%. Findings and caveats of the study: Monozygotic twin pairs showed more out-of-frame TCR alpha sharing than models estimated.

On this clonotype itself: Its specificity is not known.

The source material was naive T cells sorted from blood. The source is a man younger than 35 in good health. The chain combines TRBV7-2 with TRBJ2-1; 9 bases agree with TRBD2. The CDR3 here is CASSFSQTSGLQQFF. CDR3 in DNA: TGTGCCAGCAGCTTCTCCCAGACTAGCGGCCTTCAGCAGTTCTTC.